This is a list of T cell receptor beta chains from one sample in a study of cytomegalovirus exposure and HLA in healthy donors. TCRdb's copy holds only in-frame clones and misses some; the assay was immunoSEQ multiplex PCR. In the table there are about 130,000 clones, approximately 78% of which are singletons. The specimen was PBMCs. The receptors were sampled from a man aged 30 to 45 in good health and CMV-seropositive. Both conserved end residues are part of each CDR3. A D gene is named only where the DNA matches it firmly. Size is stated for part of the rows, as once, few or many counts, or as a class when the clone is expanded.

TRBD2,TRBV7-2,NA,TRBJ2-5,TGTGCCAGCAGCCCACTAGCGGGCGCGCAAGAGACCCAGTACTTC,CASSPLAGAQETQYF
TRBD1,TRBV4-2,few,TRBJ2-4,TGTGCCAGCAGCCCCAAAGAACAGCGGACAGGCAAAAACATTCAGTACTTC,CASSPKEQRTGKNIQYF
NA,TRBV27,NA,TRBJ2-1,TGTGCCAGCAGTCCGCGGGTTCTTCGGCCTGAGCAGTTCTTC,CASSPRVLRPEQFF
NA,TRBV5-4,NA,TRBJ2-7,TGTGCCAGCAGCTTGGGGGGACTTCCCAAGGAGATCTACGAGCAGTACTTC,CASSLGGLPKEIYEQYF
TRBD1,TRBV29-1,NA,TRBJ2-7,TGCAGCGTTGGACAGGGGCGTGACGAGCAGTACTTC,CSVGQGRDEQYF
NA,TRBV21-1,NA,TRBJ1-4,TGTGCCAGCAGCAACGGGCTAAGGGACAGGGGGTTTCCTAATGAAAAACTGTTTTTT,CASSNGLRDRGFPNEKLFF
TRBD2,TRBV27,NA,TRBJ2-5,TGTGCCAGCAGTTTATTCGCGGGAGGGCCCGAGACCCAGTACTTC,CASSLFAGGPETQYF
NA,TRBV7-2,few,TRBJ1-3,TGTGCCAGCAGCTTAGTGGCCGGAGGGAGAGCCGCTGGAAACACCATATATTTT,CASSLVAGGRAAGNTIYF
TRBD1,TRBV5-1,NA,TRBJ2-1,TGCGCCAGCAGCTACCTAACAGGGGGCGCGATGAATGAGCAGTTCTTC,CASSYLTGGAMNEQFF
TRBD1,TRBV5-4,NA,TRBJ1-1,TGTGCCAGCAGCGCGGGACAGATGAACACTGAAGCTTTCTTT,CASSAGQMNTEAFF
NA,TRBV7-6,NA,TRBJ1-4,TGTGCCAGCAGCGAACAGGGATTGGATGAAAAACTGTTTTTT,CASSEQGLDEKLFF
NA,TRBV27,NA,TRBJ1-2,TGTGCCAGCAGTTCACAGGGTTGGAATGGCTACACCTTC,CASSSQGWNGYTF
NA,TRBV5-1,NA,TRBJ2-5,TGCGCCAGCAGCTCGGACTGGGGAGAGACCCAGTACTTC,CASSSDWGETQYF
NA,TRBV7-3,NA,TRBJ1-2,TGTGCCAGCAGCTTAAACCCCTTTCCACATCTCGGCTACACCTTC,CASSLNPFPHLGYTF
NA,TRBV5-1,NA,TRBJ2-5,TGCGCCAGCAGCTTCGGGGGGCCAGGGGAGACCCAGTACTTC,CASSFGGPGETQYF
NA,TRBV28,NA,TRBJ1-5,TGTGCCAGCACCACTGCCAATCAGCCCCAGCATTTT,CASTTANQPQHF
NA,TRBV30,few,TRBJ2-3,TGTGCCTGGACCCATCGGGATACGCAGTATTTT,CAWTHRDTQYF
TRBD1,TRBV28,NA,TRBJ2-3,TGTGCCAGCAGTTGGGCAGGGGGATATACAGATACGCAGTATTTT,CASSWAGGYTDTQYF
TRBD1,TRBV29-1,once,TRBJ2-3,TGCAGCGTTGTTGGGTATATGACAGGGGGCCGCCATAGGGATACGCAGTATTTT,CSVVGYMTGGRHRDTQYF
NA,TRBV5-1,NA,TRBJ1-2,TGCGCCAGCAGCTCCACGGGTATGAACTATGGCTACACCTTC,CASSSTGMNYGYTF
TRBD1,TRBV6-8,NA,TRBJ2-2,TGTGCCGGATCAGGGGGCGAGGACGCCGGGGAGCTGTTTTTT,CAGSGGEDAGELFF
TRBD2,TRBV5-1,few,TRBJ2-1,TGCGCCAGCAGCTTGGGGCGGCGGGGGTACAATGAGCAGTTCTTC,CASSLGRRGYNEQFF
NA,TRBV11-2,NA,TRBJ1-2,TGTGCCAGCAGCCCTTCTACAGACTATGGCTACACCTTC,CASSPSTDYGYTF
TRBD2,TRBV7-2,NA,TRBJ2-1,TGTGCCAGCATACCACATCTGCCTTTAGGCGGGAGGGGTTTGGATGAGCAGTTCTTC,CASIPHLPLGGRGLDEQFF
NA,TRBV7-2,NA,TRBJ2-5,TGTGCCAGCAGCTTACAGGGTAGAGAGACCCAGTACTTC,CASSLQGRETQYF
NA,TRBV4-2,NA,TRBJ1-2,TGTGCCAGCAGCCAAGACAACGGGGTTGGCTACACCTTC,CASSQDNGVGYTF
NA,TRBV2,NA,TRBJ1-2,TGTGCCAGCAGTGTCAACAGGTACAACTATGGCTACACCTTC,CASSVNRYNYGYTF
TRBD2,TRBV5-5,NA,TRBJ2-5,TGTGCCAGCAGTTTCGGACTAGCAGATTACCAAGAGACCCAGTACTTC,CASSFGLADYQETQYF
NA,TRBV5-4,NA,TRBJ2-7,TGTGCCAGCAGCTCCACCGGGGTCTCCTACGAGCAGTACTTC,CASSSTGVSYEQYF
NA,TRBV30,NA,TRBJ1-4,TGTGCCTGGAGTGTATCGGAGGCAACTAATGAAAAACTGTTTTTT,CAWSVSEATNEKLFF
NA,TRBV7-9,NA,TRBJ1-1,TGTGCCAGCAGCTTAGGAGGGCAGAAAAACACTGAAGCTTTCTTT,CASSLGGQKNTEAFF
TRBD2,TRBV2,NA,TRBJ2-5,TGTGCCAGCAGTGAAGGACAGACTAGCGGGAGGGGAGAGACCCAGTACTTC,CASSEGQTSGRGETQYF
TRBD2,TRBV6-6,NA,TRBJ2-2,TGTGCCAGCGGCGGGGGACTAGCGGGATTGACCGGGGAGCTGTTTTTT,CASGGGLAGLTGELFF
TRBD2,TRBV27,NA,TRBJ2-3,TGTGCCAGCAGCCCATGGAGCGGGAGAATGTATACGCAGTATTTT,CASSPWSGRMYTQYF
TRBD2,TRBV6-6,NA,TRBJ2-7,TGTGCCAGCAATCTACGGCTAGCGGGAGTCGACGAGCAGTACTTC,CASNLRLAGVDEQYF
NA,TRBV5-1,NA,TRBJ2-2,TGCGCCAGCAGCTTCTCCCCCCCCGGGGAGCTGTTTTTT,CASSFSPPGELFF
NA,TRBV18,NA,TRBJ1-2,TGTGCCAGCTCACCAGAAGTGGCAGGGGGCTACACCTTC,CASSPEVAGGYTF
NA,TRBV6-5,once,TRBJ2-7,TGTGCCAGCAGTAACATTCCCCCTCGCGAGCAGTACTTC,CASSNIPPREQYF
TRBD2,TRBV7-2,NA,TRBJ2-1,TGTGCCAGCAGCTCCCCGCGGGCGAGCGGGAGAAGCGGTGAGCAGTTCTTC,CASSSPRASGRSGEQFF
TRBD1,TRBV4-3,NA,TRBJ1-3,TGCGCCAGCAGCCGGGGACAGAACTCTGGAAACACCATATATTTT,CASSRGQNSGNTIYF
NA,TRBV6-5,NA,TRBJ2-7,TGTGCCAGCAGCCCAGGACACCACTACGAGCAGTACTTC,CASSPGHHYEQYF
NA,TRBV6-5,NA,TRBJ1-1,TGTGCCAGCAGTTACTCGATTGGCCTCGGGGCTTTCTTT,CASSYSIGLGAFF
NA,TRBV9,NA,TRBJ2-7,TGTGCCAGCAGCGACGGAGGCGGCAGGGGCAACGAGCAGTACTTC,CASSDGGGRGNEQYF
TRBD1,TRBV4-3,NA,TRBJ1-4,TGCGCCAGCAGCCAAGATCAGCAGGGGGCCCTTAATGAAAAACTGTTTTTT,CASSQDQQGALNEKLFF
TRBD1,TRBV29-1,once,TRBJ2-1,TGCAGCGTTAGTCGACAGGGGGCCTACAATGAGCAGTTCTTC,CSVSRQGAYNEQFF
TRBD2,TRBV11-2,NA,TRBJ2-7,TGTGCCAGCAGCCCCGGGACTAGCACCTACGAGCAGTACTTC,CASSPGTSTYEQYF
TRBD2,TRBV19,NA,TRBJ2-7,TGTGCCAGCAGGCTGACCGGGACTACGACCTACGAGCAGTACTTC,CASRLTGTTTYEQYF
TRBD1,TRBV6-1,NA,TRBJ2-6,TGTGCCAGCAGTGAATACAACAGGGGAGCTGGGGCCAACGTCCTGACTTTC,CASSEYNRGAGANVLTF
NA,TRBV11-2,NA,TRBJ2-5,TGTGCCAGCAGCCTCTTAGGGGGAGGGCCAATTGAAGAGACCCAGTACTTC,CASSLLGGGPIEETQYF
TRBD1,TRBV5-6,NA,TRBJ2-7,TGTGCCAGCAGCTTGGAAGGGACAGGGTCGAGTGAGCAGTACTTC,CASSLEGTGSSEQYF
NA,TRBV7-8,NA,TRBJ2-3,TGTGCCAGCAGCCGTAGGGAGTCTAGCACAGATACGCAGTATTTT,CASSRRESSTDTQYF
TRBD1,TRBV15,NA,TRBJ1-1,TGTGCCACCAGCACCGCCGGGACAGCAACCTCTGAAGCTTTCTTT,CATSTAGTATSEAFF